This T cell receptor (beta chain) originates from a study of identical twins' blood T cells. At the level of the study: Roughly 51 million reads came from 12 libraries, six alpha, six beta.

TCRdb reprocessed the 5' RACE reads with MiXCR, giving one entry per CDR3 protein. The top ten clones hold approximately 6.6% of a sample with hundreds of thousands of distinct CDR3 sequences, under 30% of them seen once. There are a few counts of this clonotype. What it binds is unknown. The CDR3 totals 12 residues. Trimming took 6 bases from V and 5 from J, leaving 10 bases between them. General study findings and limits: Twins shared more top CDR3 clonotypes than unrelated donors did.

Sequenced sample: PBMCs. The TCR comes from a woman between 18 and 50 years old in good health. The J gene is TRBJ2-5, the V gene TRBV12-3 or TRBV12-4; D gene uncertain. Here the CDR3 DNA reads TGTGCCAGCAGACCCGGACCCGAGACCCAGTACTTC. Translation gives CASRPGPETQYF.